A selection of T cell receptor beta chains follows, all from one sample in a study of Ad26.COV2.S vaccination and SARS-CoV-2 variants. Assay: immunoSEQ multiplex PCR; the TCRdb copy retains only in-frame clones and omits some. The table includes roughly 400,000 clones, 92% detected once. The sequencing here drew on peripheral blood, taken in a trial of Ad26.COV2.S vaccine versus placebo. These receptors originate from a person aged 18-65 years who received the Ad26.COV2.S COVID-19 vaccine or a placebo. The CDR3 runs from the conserved cysteine through the conserved F or W. D genes are given only for firm matches. For some rows the clone size is stated as once, few or many, or as a class when expanded; others skip it.

CDR3aa: CASSTTGDPQETQYF
CDR3nt: TGTGCCAGTAGTACGACAGGTGACCCACAAGAGACCCAGTACTTC
len: 15
v_gene: TRBV19
abundance: .
j_gene: TRBJ2-5
d_gene: .

CDR3aa: CSASMVGQNTDTQYF
CDR3nt: TGCAGTGCTAGTATGGTGGGGCAGAACACAGATACGCAGTATTTT
len: 15
v_gene: TRBV20-1
abundance: .
j_gene: TRBJ2-3
d_gene: .

CDR3aa: CASSWTENSPLHF
CDR3nt: TGTGCCAGCAGCTGGACAGAGAATTCACCCCTCCACTTT
len: 13
v_gene: TRBV5-6
abundance: .
j_gene: TRBJ1-6
d_gene: .

CDR3aa: CASSAFGRAQYF
CDR3nt: TGTGCCAGCAGCGCTTTCGGACGGGCGCAGTATTTT
len: 12
v_gene: TRBV7-2
abundance: .
j_gene: TRBJ2-3
d_gene: .

CDR3aa: CASSAILAGDYNEQFF
CDR3nt: TGTGCCAGCAGCGCAATACTAGCGGGGGATTACAATGAGCAGTTCTTC
len: 16
v_gene: TRBV7-6
abundance: .
j_gene: TRBJ2-1
d_gene: TRBD2

CDR3aa: CASRPWGSGGNTDTQYF
CDR3nt: TGTGCCAGTAGGCCCTGGGGTAGCGGGGGTAACACAGATACGCAGTATTTT
len: 17
v_gene: TRBV19
abundance: .
j_gene: TRBJ2-3
d_gene: TRBD2

CDR3aa: CASSGRSQQETQYF
CDR3nt: TGTGCCAGCAGCGGACGCAGCCAACAAGAGACCCAGTACTTC
len: 14
v_gene: TRBV2
abundance: .
j_gene: TRBJ2-5
d_gene: .

CDR3aa: CASSQDRGGYGYTF
CDR3nt: TGCGCCAGCAGCCAAGACAGGGGGGGCTATGGCTACACCTTC
len: 14
v_gene: TRBV4-3
abundance: .
j_gene: TRBJ1-2
d_gene: TRBD1

CDR3aa: CASSLDLGTDTQYF
CDR3nt: TGTGCCAGCAGTTTAGACCTGGGCACAGATACGCAGTATTTT
len: 14
v_gene: TRBV27
abundance: .
j_gene: TRBJ2-3
d_gene: .

CDR3aa: CASSRDRGSNQPQHF
CDR3nt: TGTGCCAGTAGCCGAGACAGGGGGAGCAATCAGCCCCAGCATTTT
len: 15
v_gene: TRBV19
abundance: few
j_gene: TRBJ1-5
d_gene: TRBD1

CDR3aa: CASSGPDTQYF
CDR3nt: TGTGCCAGTAGTGGCCCAGATACGCAGTATTTT
len: 11
v_gene: TRBV19
abundance: .
j_gene: TRBJ2-3
d_gene: .

CDR3aa: CASSTGQGGFSGYTF
CDR3nt: TGTGCCAGTAGCACGGGACAGGGTGGATTTAGTGGCTACACCTTC
len: 15
v_gene: TRBV19
abundance: .
j_gene: TRBJ1-2
d_gene: TRBD1

CDR3aa: CASSLDWIDGNEQFF
CDR3nt: TGTGCCAGCAGCTTAGATTGGATCGACGGAAATGAGCAGTTCTTC
len: 15
v_gene: TRBV11-2
abundance: .
j_gene: TRBJ2-1
d_gene: .

CDR3aa: CASSFGLYEQYF
CDR3nt: TGTGCCAGCAGTTTTGGCCTCTACGAGCAGTACTTC
len: 12
v_gene: TRBV12-3/TRBV12-4
abundance: .
j_gene: TRBJ2-7
d_gene: .

CDR3aa: CASSPGRDSFDSPLHF
CDR3nt: TGTGCCAGCAGCCCCGGCCGGGACAGCTTTGATTCACCCCTCCACTTT
len: 16
v_gene: TRBV5-4
abundance: .
j_gene: TRBJ1-6
d_gene: TRBD1

CDR3aa: CASSLVVLAGRYNEQFF
CDR3nt: TGTGCCAGCAGCTTAGTGGTACTGGCAGGCAGATACAATGAGCAGTTCTTC
len: 17
v_gene: TRBV5-4
abundance: .
j_gene: TRBJ2-1
d_gene: .

CDR3aa: CASRDGNYGYTF
CDR3nt: TGTGCCAGCAGGGACGGTAATTATGGCTACACCTTC
len: 12
v_gene: TRBV6-5
abundance: .
j_gene: TRBJ1-2
d_gene: .

CDR3aa: CASSLISAGNTEAFF
CDR3nt: TGTGCCAGCAGCTTAATTTCGGCGGGGAACACTGAAGCTTTCTTT
len: 15
v_gene: TRBV7-2
abundance: .
j_gene: TRBJ1-1
d_gene: .

CDR3aa: CASSDHYNEQFF
CDR3nt: TGTGCCAGCAGTGACCACTACAATGAGCAGTTCTTC
len: 12
v_gene: TRBV2
abundance: .
j_gene: TRBJ2-1
d_gene: .

CDR3aa: CASSLSSETQYF
CDR3nt: TGTGCCAGCAGCCTGTCAAGCGAGACCCAGTACTTC
len: 12
v_gene: TRBV5-4
abundance: .
j_gene: TRBJ2-5
d_gene: .

CDR3aa: CASSLVFWQGISYEQYF
CDR3nt: .
len: 17
v_gene: TRBV7-2
abundance: .
j_gene: TRBJ2-7
d_gene: .

CDR3aa: CASSVEAGGTDTQYF
CDR3nt: TGTGCCAGCAGCGTAGAAGCAGGCGGCACAGATACGCAGTATTTT
len: 15
v_gene: TRBV9
abundance: .
j_gene: TRBJ2-3
d_gene: .

CDR3aa: CASSEFWTGLDGYTF
CDR3nt: TGTGCCAGCAGTGAGTTCTGGACAGGGCTGGATGGCTACACCTTC
len: 15
v_gene: TRBV25-1
abundance: .
j_gene: TRBJ1-2
d_gene: TRBD1

CDR3aa: CASSQDLWVQETQYF
CDR3nt: TGCGCCAGCAGCCAAGATCTTTGGGTTCAGGAGACCCAGTACTTC
len: 15
v_gene: TRBV4-1
abundance: .
j_gene: TRBJ2-5
d_gene: .

CDR3aa: CASSLASSGNTIYF
CDR3nt: TGTGCCAGCAGCTTAGCTTCCTCTGGAAACACCATATATTTT
len: 14
v_gene: TRBV7-9
abundance: once
j_gene: TRBJ1-3
d_gene: .

CDR3aa: CSASTPSGQGTSEQFF
CDR3nt: TGCAGTGCTAGTACCCCATCGGGACAGGGAACCAGTGAGCAGTTCTTC
len: 16
v_gene: TRBV20-1
abundance: .
j_gene: TRBJ2-1
d_gene: TRBD1

CDR3aa: CASSKELISEKLFF
CDR3nt: TGTGCCAGCAGCAAGGAGTTAATAAGCGAAAAACTGTTTTTT
len: 14
v_gene: TRBV7-9
abundance: .
j_gene: TRBJ1-4
d_gene: .

CDR3aa: CSAERTGPETQYF
CDR3nt: TGCAGCGCCGAGCGGACTGGTCCAGAGACCCAGTACTTC
len: 13
v_gene: TRBV29-1
abundance: .
j_gene: TRBJ2-5
d_gene: .

CDR3aa: CASSQKQGHEQFF
CDR3nt: TGTGCCAGCAGCCAGAAACAGGGGCATGAGCAGTTCTTC
len: 13
v_gene: TRBV14
abundance: .
j_gene: TRBJ2-1
d_gene: TRBD1

CDR3aa: CASITGTGSYEQYF
CDR3nt: TGTGCCAGCATAACCGGGACAGGCTCCTACGAGCAGTACTTC
len: 14
v_gene: TRBV6-5
abundance: .
j_gene: TRBJ2-7
d_gene: TRBD1

CDR3aa: CASRGTINYGYTF
CDR3nt: TGCGCCAGCCGTGGGACTATAAACTATGGCTACACCTTC
len: 13
v_gene: TRBV4-3
abundance: .
j_gene: TRBJ1-2
d_gene: .

CDR3aa: CATSDLERGGPHEQFF
CDR3nt: TGTGCCACCAGTGATTTGGAGCGGGGGGGCCCTCATGAGCAGTTCTTC
len: 16
v_gene: TRBV24-1
abundance: .
j_gene: TRBJ2-1
d_gene: TRBD2

CDR3aa: CATSSWGHDTGELFF
CDR3nt: TGTGCCACCAGTTCTTGGGGCCATGACACCGGGGAGCTGTTTTTT
len: 15
v_gene: TRBV24-1
abundance: .
j_gene: TRBJ2-2
d_gene: .

CDR3aa: CASSELVRGNEQYF
CDR3nt: TGTGCCAGCAGTGAATTGGTCAGGGGCAACGAGCAGTACTTC
len: 14
v_gene: TRBV2
abundance: .
j_gene: TRBJ2-7
d_gene: .

CDR3aa: CASSLWTSGDHEQFF
CDR3nt: TGTGCCAGCAGCTTATGGACTAGCGGGGATCATGAGCAGTTCTTC
len: 15
v_gene: TRBV7-2
abundance: .
j_gene: TRBJ2-1
d_gene: TRBD2

CDR3aa: CASSFAETQYF
CDR3nt: TGTGCCAGCAGTTTTGCTGAGACCCAGTACTTC
len: 11
v_gene: TRBV28
abundance: .
j_gene: TRBJ2-5
d_gene: .

CDR3aa: CASSEAGAMGYGYTF
CDR3nt: TGTGCCAGCAGTGAGGCTGGGGCAATGGGCTATGGCTACACCTTC
len: 15
v_gene: TRBV2
abundance: .
j_gene: TRBJ1-2
d_gene: .

CDR3aa: CASRSAGGITDTQYF
CDR3nt: TGTGCCTCAAGATCGGCGGGGGGGATCACAGATACGCAGTATTTT
len: 15
v_gene: TRBV10-3
abundance: .
j_gene: TRBJ2-3
d_gene: TRBD2

CDR3aa: CASSIAGELFF
CDR3nt: TGTGCCAGCAGTATCGCCGGGGAGCTGTTTTTT
len: 11
v_gene: TRBV2
abundance: .
j_gene: TRBJ2-2
d_gene: .

CDR3aa: CASSPGQVRGGYTF
CDR3nt: TGTGCCAGCAGCCCGGGACAGGTTAGGGGCGGCTACACCTTC
len: 14
v_gene: TRBV7-8
abundance: .
j_gene: TRBJ1-2
d_gene: TRBD1

CDR3aa: CASSIVRGGTEAFF
CDR3nt: TGTGCCAGTAGTATAGTCAGGGGTGGCACTGAAGCTTTCTTT
len: 14
v_gene: TRBV19
abundance: .
j_gene: TRBJ1-1
d_gene: .

CDR3aa: CASSLASGVPDTQYF
CDR3nt: TGTGCCAGCAGCTTGGCTAGTGGGGTCCCAGATACGCAGTATTTT
len: 15
v_gene: TRBV5-8
abundance: .
j_gene: TRBJ2-3
d_gene: .

CDR3aa: CASSQRTGGYGYTF
CDR3nt: TGCGCCAGCAGCCAACGGACAGGGGGCTATGGCTACACCTTC
len: 14
v_gene: TRBV4-3
abundance: .
j_gene: TRBJ1-2
d_gene: TRBD1

CDR3aa: CASSPGTGGYGYTF
CDR3nt: TGTGCCAGCAGTCCGGGGACAGGTGGCTATGGCTACACCTTC
len: 14
v_gene: TRBV7-9
abundance: .
j_gene: TRBJ1-2
d_gene: TRBD1

CDR3aa: CASSFGQSYEQYF
CDR3nt: TGTGCCAGCAGTTTTGGACAGTCCTACGAGCAGTACTTC
len: 13
v_gene: TRBV27
abundance: .
j_gene: TRBJ2-7
d_gene: .

CDR3aa: CASSYIRETQYF
CDR3nt: TGTGCCAGCAGTTACATTAGAGAGACCCAGTACTTC
len: 12
v_gene: TRBV6-2/TRBV6-3
abundance: .
j_gene: TRBJ2-5
d_gene: .

CDR3aa: CASRRQGWAYGYTF
CDR3nt: TGTGCCAGCAGGCGACAGGGATGGGCCTATGGCTACACCTTC
len: 14
v_gene: TRBV6-5
abundance: .
j_gene: TRBJ1-2
d_gene: TRBD1

CDR3aa: CASSYGLASAYEQYF
CDR3nt: TGTGCCAGCAGTTACGGGCTAGCGAGTGCCTACGAGCAGTACTTC
len: 15
v_gene: TRBV6-2/TRBV6-3
abundance: .
j_gene: TRBJ2-7
d_gene: .